This TCR beta chain originates from a study of post-analysis software for immune sequencing data. Study-level results: Five or six TRBV segments appeared more often in patients than in controls, and TRBV5-6, TRBV5-1 and TRBV20-1 were among these.

The CDR3 contains 15 residues. V was pared by 4 bases and J by 5 bases, with 10 bases of the junction left unmatched. Germline assignment: CDR1 SGHRS and CDR2 YFSETQ. Tagging with unique molecular identifiers was a feature of the TCR beta cDNA libraries. A single record per CDR3 protein comes from TCRdb applying MiXCR to the PCR reads. The sample yields hundreds of thousands of distinct CDR3 sequences, 55% to 60% seen once. Of note for this clonotype: What it recognizes is unknown.

The chain combines TRBV5-1 with TRBJ1-1, with 8 bases fitting TRBD1. The TCR originated in a girl aged 2-10 years with multiple sclerosis. Sample: blood. CDR3 sequence: CASSPWTGRETEAFF. The DNA of the CDR3 is TGCGCCAGCAGCCCCTGGACAGGGAGGGAGACTGAAGCTTTCTTT.